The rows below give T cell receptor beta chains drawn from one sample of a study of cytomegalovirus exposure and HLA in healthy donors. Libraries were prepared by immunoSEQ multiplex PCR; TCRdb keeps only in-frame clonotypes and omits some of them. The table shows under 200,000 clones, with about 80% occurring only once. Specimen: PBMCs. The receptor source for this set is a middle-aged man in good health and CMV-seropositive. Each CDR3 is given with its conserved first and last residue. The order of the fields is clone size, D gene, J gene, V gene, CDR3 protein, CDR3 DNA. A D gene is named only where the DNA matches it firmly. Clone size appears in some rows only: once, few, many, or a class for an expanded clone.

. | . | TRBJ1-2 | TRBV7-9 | CASSSGQHYGYTF | TGTGCCAGCAGCTCCGGACAGCACTATGGCTACACCTTC
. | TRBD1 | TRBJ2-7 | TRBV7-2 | CASRLPGQGSSYEQYF | TGTGCCAGCAGGTTACCGGGACAGGGCTCCTCCTACGAGCAGTACTTC
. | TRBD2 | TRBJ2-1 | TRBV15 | CATSRAGDSGRFNEQFF | TGTGCCACCAGCAGAGCGGGGGATAGCGGGAGGTTCAATGAGCAGTTCTTC
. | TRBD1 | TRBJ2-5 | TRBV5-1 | CASSTQTGARGTQYF | TGCGCCAGCAGCACCCAGACAGGGGCCAGGGGGACCCAGTACTTC
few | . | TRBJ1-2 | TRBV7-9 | CASSYQEGYGYTF | TGTGCCAGCAGCTATCAAGAGGGTTATGGCTACACCTTC
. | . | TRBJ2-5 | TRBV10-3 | CAISPRVQETQYF | TGTGCCATCAGTCCCAGGGTTCAAGAGACCCAGTACTTC
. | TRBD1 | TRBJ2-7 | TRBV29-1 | CSVGQGSYEQYF | TGCAGCGTTGGACAGGGGTCCTACGAGCAGTACTTC
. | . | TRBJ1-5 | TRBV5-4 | CASSLGQPGNQPQHF | TGTGCCAGCAGCTTGGGACAGCCTGGCAATCAGCCCCAGCATTTT
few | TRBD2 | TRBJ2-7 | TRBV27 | CASSYGTSGSGQYF | TGTGCCAGCAGCTACGGGACTAGCGGGAGTGGGCAGTACTTC
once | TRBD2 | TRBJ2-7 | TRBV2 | CASRDTSGIGSEQYF | TGTGCCAGCAGAGATACTAGCGGGATTGGTTCCGAGCAGTACTTC
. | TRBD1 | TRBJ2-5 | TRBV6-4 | CASSARQGVAETQYF | TGTGCCAGCAGTGCGAGACAGGGGGTAGCAGAGACCCAGTACTTC
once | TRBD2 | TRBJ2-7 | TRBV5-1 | CASSLASSGANYEQYF | TGCGCCAGCAGCTTGGCCAGTAGCGGGGCAAACTACGAGCAGTACTTC
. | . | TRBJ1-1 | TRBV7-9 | CASSLLTGPMKSVF | TGTGCCAGCAGCTTATTAACAGGGCCGATGAAGTCCGTCTTT
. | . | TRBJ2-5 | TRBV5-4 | CASSRAPGETQYF | TGTGCCAGCAGTCGTGCTCCGGGGGAGACCCAGTACTTC
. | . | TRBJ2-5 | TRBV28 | CASTQGASGGGGTQYF | TGTGCCAGCACCCAAGGAGCTAGCGGAGGGGGGGGGACCCAGTACTTC
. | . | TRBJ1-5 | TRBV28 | CASSPGRDSNQPQHF | TGTGCCAGCAGTCCTGGACGGGATAGCAATCAGCCCCAGCATTTT
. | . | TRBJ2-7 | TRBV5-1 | CASSPVPSRYGQYF | TGCGCCAGCAGCCCGGTGCCTAGCAGGTACGGGCAGTACTTC
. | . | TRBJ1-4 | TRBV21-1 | CASSSDKTATNEKLFF | TGTGCCAGCAGCTCAGATAAGACAGCAACTAATGAAAAACTGTTTTTT
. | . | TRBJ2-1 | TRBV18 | CASSPPRGGVYNEQFF | TGTGCCAGCTCACCACCCAGGGGCGGCGTCTACAATGAGCAGTTCTTC
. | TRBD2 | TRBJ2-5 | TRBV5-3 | CARSVGTSGRGGRETQYF | TGTGCCAGAAGCGTGGGGACTAGCGGGAGGGGAGGGCGAGAGACCCAGTACTTC
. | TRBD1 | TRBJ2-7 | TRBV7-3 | CASSLGQGGSEQYF | TGTGCCAGCAGCTTGGGACAGGGGGGATCCGAGCAGTACTTC
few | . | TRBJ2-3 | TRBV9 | CASSQFSGGTDTQYF | TGTGCCAGCAGCCAGTTTAGTGGGGGGACAGATACGCAGTATTTT
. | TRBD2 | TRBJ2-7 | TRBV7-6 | CASSLVAGEQYF | TGTGCCAGCAGCTTGGTAGCGGGGGAGCAGTACTTC
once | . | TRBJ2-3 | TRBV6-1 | CASSFDGSDTQYF | TGTGCCAGCAGTTTCGACGGGTCAGATACGCAGTATTTT
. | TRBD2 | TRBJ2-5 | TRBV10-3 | CAIGSGRVMETQYF | TGTGCCATCGGTAGCGGGAGGGTTATGGAGACCCAGTACTTC
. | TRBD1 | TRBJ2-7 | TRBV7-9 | CASSTGQGDYEQYF | TGTGCCAGCAGCACAGGACAGGGGGACTACGAGCAGTACTTC